The 2 T cell receptor beta chains presented below share a single source sample, sequenced in a study of blood T cell repertoires in COVID-19. Assay used: immunoSEQ multiplex PCR; TCRdb lists only in-frame clones, some missing. The data show over 200,000 clones, with approximately 86% seen just once and just over 3% held by the top ten. The material sequenced was peripheral blood. Source of these receptors: a woman between 25 and 40 years old who had recovered from COVID-19.

The CDR3 loop reads CASSPRGKPQHF. Written as DNA, the CDR3 is TGTGCCAGCAGTCCCAGGGGGAAGCCCCAGCATTTT. V is TRBV6-2 or TRBV6-3 and J is TRBJ1-5; 7 bases fit TRBD1. Losses at the gene ends were 5 bases for V and 8 bases for J; bases not matched to a gene: 3. CDR1 MNHEY and CDR2 SVGEGT come from the germline V gene. This CDR3 has 12 residues.

The chain joins TRBV15 to TRBJ2-2; TRBD1 matches at 8 bases. The CDR3 spans 15 residues. V was clipped by 0 bases and J by 8 bases; unmatched bases: 5. Germline V gives CDR1 LNHNV, CDR2 YYDKDF (reference sequence). In DNA, the CDR3 is TGTGCCACCAGCAGAGACCAGGGGGCGACAGGGGAGCTGTTTTTT. Protein sequence: CATSRDQGATGELFF. The full variable domain, rest sourced from reference TRBV15 and TRBJ2-2, is DAMVIQNPRYQVTQFGKPVTLSCSQTLNHNVMYWYQQKSSQAPKLLFHYYDKDFNNEADTPDNFQSRRPNTSFCFLDIRSPGLGDTAMYLCATSRDQGATGELFFGEGSRLTVL.